A selection of T cell receptor beta chains follows, all from one sample in a study of blood T cell repertoires in COVID-19. Only in-frame clones appear in the TCRdb table, and some are missing; sequencing was by immunoSEQ multiplex PCR. The top ten clones hold around a fifth of a sample with under 200,000 clones, about 90% of them seen once. Material: peripheral blood. These receptors were taken from a man between 60 and 70 years old with active or convalescent COVID-19. Each CDR3 is given with its conserved first and last residue. Fields, in order: J gene, V gene, CDR3 length, clone size, D gene, CDR3 DNA, CDR3 protein. D genes are given only for firm matches. Some rows have no size entry. The others give once, few or many, or a class for an expanded clone.

TRBJ2-1,TRBV29-1,14,-,TRBD2,TGCAGCGCCCAGGGGCTAGCGGGGGGCTCGGCACAGTTCTTC,CSAQGLAGGSAQFF
TRBJ1-3,TRBV19,14,once,-,TGTGCCAGTAGTACGGTTAACCTGGGAAACACCATATATTTT,CASSTVNLGNTIYF
TRBJ2-1,TRBV24-1,15,-,-,TGTGCCACCAGTGATCAAGGGGCGGGGTACAATGAGCAGTTCTTC,CATSDQGAGYNEQFF
TRBJ1-2,TRBV24-1,14,-,TRBD1,TGTGCCACCAGTGGATCCGGGACAGGGTCTGGCTACACCTTC,CATSGSGTGSGYTF
TRBJ2-5,TRBV11-2,11,-,-,TGTGCCAGCAGCTCAGGGGAGACCCAGTACTTC,CASSSGETQYF
TRBJ1-4,TRBV2,15,once,-,TGTGCCAGCAGAGGTACAGCAACAACTAATGAAAAACTGTTTTTT,CASRGTATTNEKLFF
TRBJ1-2,TRBV5-1,16,-,-,TGCGCCAGCAGCTTGGTAGCTGGAAAAGGATCCGATGGCTACACCTTC,CASSLVAGKGSDGYTF
TRBJ1-2,TRBV5-5,17,-,-,TGTGCCAGCAGCTTGGCTTATTGGCAGGGATTGGAGAATGGCTACACCTTC,CASSLAYWQGLENGYTF
TRBJ1-3,TRBV5-3,17,-,-,TGTGCCAGGGAAACTGGACTTCCCCTCTCTGGAGGAAACACCATATATTTT,CARETGLPLSGGNTIYF
TRBJ1-1,TRBV4-1,16,-,TRBD1,TGCGCCAGCAGCCAGAAAGGACAGGCCCTGAACACTGAAGCTTTCTTT,CASSQKGQALNTEAFF
TRBJ1-2,TRBV9,14,-,TRBD1,TGTGCCAGCAGCCTCCAACAGGGGGGGTATGGCTACACCTTC,CASSLQQGGYGYTF
TRBJ2-3,TRBV7-3,14,-,TRBD2,TGTGCCAGCGCGGGGGGGCCCGGCACAGATACGCAGTATTTT,CASAGGPGTDTQYF
TRBJ2-4,TRBV5-1,13,once,-,TGCGCCAGCAGCTTGGAAGCAAAAAACATTCAGTACTTC,CASSLEAKNIQYF
TRBJ1-1,TRBV3-1/TRBV3-2,13,-,-,TGTGCCAGCAGCACCGGACAGATCACTGAAGCTTTCTTT,CASSTGQITEAFF
TRBJ1-1,TRBV19,13,-,-,TGTGCCAGTACGAAGCAGGGAGGGCCTGAAGCTTTCTTT,CASTKQGGPEAFF
TRBJ2-7,TRBV6-5,16,-,-,TGTGCCAGCAGTTACTCGTTACAGGGATTCTCCTACGAGCAGTACTTC,CASSYSLQGFSYEQYF
TRBJ1-3,TRBV3-1/TRBV3-2,16,-,TRBD1,TGTGCCAGCAGCCAGGGACAGGGATGGTCTGGAAACACCATATATTTT,CASSQGQGWSGNTIYF
TRBJ1-2,TRBV18,17,-,TRBD1,TGTGCCAGCTCACCACGGTCCCGGGACAGGGATAACTATGGCTACACCTTC,CASSPRSRDRDNYGYTF
TRBJ1-1,TRBV5-4,13,-,-,TGTGCCAGCAGCTTGCCCGGCAGGGATGAAGCTTTCTTT,CASSLPGRDEAFF
TRBJ2-5,TRBV11-2,11,-,-,TGTGCCAGCAGCTTAGCAAAGACCCAGTACTTC,CASSLAKTQYF
TRBJ2-5,TRBV5-1,13,once,-,TGCGCCAGCGGCAGGAGCGGGCAAGAGACCCAGTACTTC,CASGRSGQETQYF
TRBJ1-1,TRBV2,14,-,TRBD1,TGTGCCAGCACCGAGGACAGGGGGAACACTGAAGCTTTCTTT,CASTEDRGNTEAFF
TRBJ1-2,TRBV11-2,17,-,TRBD1,TGTGCCAGCAGCTTAGAAATTAGGAGGACAGGGTCGAATGGCTACACCTTC,CASSLEIRRTGSNGYTF
TRBJ1-3,TRBV7-6,15,-,TRBD1,TGTGCCAGCAGCGCCGACAGGGGGCTAGGAAACACCATATATTTT,CASSADRGLGNTIYF
TRBJ2-7,TRBV5-1,15,-,-,TGCGCCAGCAGCTTCAGTTGGAGCCAAGATTACGAGCAGTACTTC,CASSFSWSQDYEQYF
TRBJ2-5,TRBV5-1,13,-,-,TGCGCCAGCAGCCGGGGGTACCAAGAGACCCAGTACTTC,CASSRGYQETQYF
TRBJ1-2,TRBV24-1,16,few,-,TGTGCCACCAGTGATTCCAGCCCTACAGGGTACTATGGCTACACCTTC,CATSDSSPTGYYGYTF
TRBJ2-5,TRBV5-1,16,-,-,TGCGCCAGCAGCTTGGTCCCTGGGAGTCCCCAAGAGACCCAGTACTTC,CASSLVPGSPQETQYF
TRBJ1-2,TRBV20-1,15,-,-,TGCAGTGCTAGTGAAGGTTTCAGGGGAGGGTATGGCTACACCTTC,CSASEGFRGGYGYTF
TRBJ2-2,TRBV24-1,13,-,TRBD1,TGTGCCACCACGGGACAGGGTACCGGGGAGCTGTTTTTT,CATTGQGTGELFF
TRBJ1-2,TRBV10-3,15,once,TRBD1,TGTGCCATCAGGAGGGGAGGACAGGGAAACTATGGCTACACCTTC,CAIRRGGQGNYGYTF
TRBJ2-5,TRBV29-1,11,-,-,TGCAGCGTGGGCCCGGAGGAGACCCAGTACTTC,CSVGPEETQYF
TRBJ1-3,TRBV4-1,16,-,-,TGCGCCAGCAGCAAGGGCGGGGGGATCTCTGGAAACACCATATATTTT,CASSKGGGISGNTIYF
TRBJ1-6,TRBV3-1/TRBV3-2,13,-,-,TGTGCCAGCAGCCAAAGGGAGGGTTCACCCCTCCACTTT,CASSQREGSPLHF
TRBJ1-5,TRBV15,13,-,-,TGTGCCACCAGCAGAGATCGGAGTCAGCCCCAGCATTTT,CATSRDRSQPQHF
TRBJ1-6,TRBV4-2,15,-,-,TGTGCCAGCAGCCAAGATCGTAAGGGCGAGGGGGCCCTCCACTTT,CASSQDRKGEGALHF
TRBJ2-1,TRBV7-2,15,-,-,TGTGCCAGCAGCTACACTAGGAGCTCCTACAATGAGCAGTTCTTC,CASSYTRSSYNEQFF
TRBJ2-1,TRBV6-6,11,-,-,TGTGCCAGCAGTATACAGCTTCGCCAGTTCTTC,CASSIQLRQFF